These 17 T cell receptor beta chains were all obtained from the same sample, sequenced in a study of beta chain features in type 1 diabetes. Broader study findings: Type 1 diabetes patients showed a moderate but significant shortening of TCRB CDR3s in all four CD4+ subsets.

These receptors have no identified antigens. Expressed TCRB transcripts were sequenced because the entire RNA isolate underwent reverse transcription. Using immunoSEQ multiplex PCR, the repertoire was profiled, and TCRdb retains in-frame clones only, with some absent. Of over 600,000 clones in the sample, around 11% were seen once. The sequenced material came from naive CD4+ T cells from blood. The receptors were gathered from a man in his thirties or forties with type 1 diabetes.

This clone occurred a few times. This chain joins TRBV11-1 and TRBJ2-3; TRBD1 might be the D (5 bases). The V end lost 4 bases, the J end lost 6 bases, and 11 bases lay between the germline ends. Germline lookup yields CDR1 SGHAT and CDR2 FQDESV (reference sequence). The CDR3 is made up of 13 amino acids. CDR3 DNA: TGTGCCAGCAGCTCAGATTACAGGGATACGCAGTATTTT. It yields the protein CASSSDYRDTQYF.

This clone came up a few times. The J gene is TRBJ2-5, the V gene TRBV15; 8 nucleotides align to TRBD2. Looked up from germline, CDR1 is LNHNV and CDR2 is YYDKDF (reference sequence). There are 16 residues in the CDR3. The V segment lost 4 bases and the J segment 2 bases; nucleotides outside the gene matches: 9. The CDR3 protein is CATSNRSAGGQETQYF. For the CDR3, the DNA is TGTGCCACCAGCAATCGGTCGGCGGGGGGACAAGAGACCCAGTACTTC.

Written as DNA, the CDR3 is TGTGCCAGCAGCTTAGGGGTAGCGGCGAACACCGGGGAGCTGTTTTTT. It yields the protein CASSLGVAANTGELFF. The V gene is TRBV7-3, the J gene TRBJ2-2; possible D gene TRBD2, 6 bases. V lost 2 bases, J lost 0 bases, and 10 bases lay in between. CDR1 SGHTA and CDR2 FQGTGA come from the germline V gene. This CDR3 has 16 amino acids.

The table lists this clone with a few counts. The same CDR3 can be traced to other DNA sequences in this sample. The V and J genes are TRBV18 and TRBJ2-7; D is uncertain. The CDR3 has 14 amino acids. From germline, CDR1 is KGHSH and CDR2 LQKENI. V was shortened by 3 bases and J by 1 base, with 10 bases between the two germline ends. The CDR3 region has the DNA TGTGCCAGCTCACCTCGTGAAGGGTCCTACGAGCAGTACTTC. It encodes CASSPREGSYEQYF.

The chain couples TRBV20-1 to TRBJ1-2; D is undetermined. In germline, CDR1 is DFQATT, CDR2 SNEGSKA (reference sequence). The CDR3 is made up of 11 amino acids. This chain's CDR3 is CLGKEDYGYTF. CDR3 nucleotide sequence: TGCCTCGGGAAGGAAGACTATGGCTACACCTTC.

This CDR3 reads CASSFGLEAFF. The CDR3, as DNA: TGTGCCAGCAGCTTCGGATTGGAAGCTTTCTTT. The J gene is TRBJ1-1, the V gene TRBV7-8; D is undetermined. The CDR3 extends over 11 amino acids. The germline CDR1 and CDR2 sequences are SGHVS and FQNEAQ. The germline V and J ends were trimmed by 3 bases and 8 bases, with 7 bases remaining between them.

The chain is built from TRBV19 and TRBJ1-5; D unresolved. Germline V CDR1 and CDR2: LNHDA, SQIVND (reference sequence). V shed 7 bases and J shed 4 bases, with 8 bases lying between them. The CDR3 totals 12 residues. The CDR3 is CASTIGNQPQHF. The CDR3 DNA is TGTGCCAGTACTATTGGGAATCAGCCCCAGCATTTT.

This sequence joins TRBV27 and TRBJ1-4, with D possibly TRBD1 on 6 matching bases. This CDR3 has 14 residues. Germline CDR1 and CDR2: MNHEY and SMNVEV (reference sequence). Trimming shortened V by 5 bases and J by 5 bases, and 12 bases separated the two germline ends. The DNA of the CDR3 is TGTGCCAGCAGTCTCTCAGGACAGAATGAAAAACTGTTTTTT. Protein sequence: CASSLSGQNEKLFF.

This clone was recorded a few times. The rearrangement joins TRBV10-3 to TRBJ2-3, with 9 bases matching TRBD2. Losses at the gene ends were 6 bases for V and 1 base for J; bases not matched to a gene: 8. Germline lookup yields CDR1 ENHRY and CDR2 SYGVKD. This CDR3 has 16 residues. The CDR3 spells CAIRPGLANGTDTQYF. The CDR3 nucleotides read TGTGCCATCAGGCCGGGACTAGCTAATGGCACAGATACGCAGTATTTT.

The table lists this clone with a few counts. The gene calls are TRBV10-3 and TRBJ2-3, with D possibly TRBD2 on 7 matching bases. Germline V gene sequence: CDR1 ENHRY, CDR2 SYGVKD. The CDR3 contains 16 residues. Trimming removed 6 bases from V and 4 bases from J, with 20 bases in between. The CDR3 DNA reads TGTGCCATCAGGGGGGCTAGCGGAGAAACGGCAGATACGCAGTATTTT. Protein sequence: CAIRGASGETADTQYF.

The chain recombines TRBV7-2 with TRBJ2-5; 8 nucleotides align to TRBD2. Germline CDR1 and CDR2: SGHTA and FQGNSA. J was trimmed by 6 bases and V by 0 bases; bases with no gene match: 6. The CDR3 contains 15 residues. CDR3 in amino acids: CASSLALAEGKTQYF. In nucleotides, the CDR3 is TGTGCCAGCAGCTTAGCACTAGCGGAGGGGAAGACCCAGTACTTC.

J is TRBJ2-3 and V is TRBV11-3, with 8 bases aligning to TRBD1. This CDR3 contains 17 residues. V was clipped by 0 bases and J by 4 bases; unmatched bases: 9. Looked up from germline, CDR1 is SGHNT and CDR2 is YENEEA. DNA of the CDR3: TGTGCCAGCAGCTTAGATCCAGGGGGCATGAGTGCAGATACGCAGTATTTT. Translated: CASSLDPGGMSADTQYF.

The chain employs TRBV6-1 and TRBJ2-3; the match to TRBD1 covers 8 bases. This CDR3 is built from 14 residues. Trimming took 4 bases from V and 5 from J; bases not matched to a gene: 5. From germline, CDR1 is MNHNS and CDR2 SASEGT. The CDR3 bases are TGTGCCAGCAGTGGGACAGGGTACGGAGATACGCAGTATTTT. Amino acids: CASSGTGYGDTQYF.

The chain employs TRBV11-2 and TRBJ1-4; the D is unclear. The V end lost 1 base, the J end lost 7 bases, and 16 bases lay between the germline ends. This CDR3 contains 16 residues. CDR1 is SGHAT and CDR2 is FQNNGV in the germline V gene. The CDR3 protein is CASSLAGLTSAEKLFF. The CDR3, as DNA: TGTGCCAGCAGCTTAGCGGGTCTGACATCGGCTGAAAAACTGTTTTTT.

CDR3 coding DNA: TGTGCCACTTCGAGACAGGAAGGTACTTACGAGCAGTACTTC. Protein product: CATSRQEGTYEQYF. V is TRBV6-6 and J is TRBJ2-7; TRBD1 might be the D (6 bases). CDR3 length: 14 amino acids. V gave up 10 bases and J gave up 4 bases, with 20 bases separating them. Germline V lookup: CDR1 MNHNY, CDR2 SVGAGI (reference sequence).

This clone has more than one count but fewer than ten. The chain employs TRBV2 and TRBJ2-7, with TRBD2 matching over 10 bases. The germline V gene encodes CDR1 SNHLY and CDR2 FYNNEI. Trimming removed 4 bases from V and 3 bases from J; junction bases left unmatched: 12. The CDR3 spans 17 residues. CDR3 sequence (DNA): TGTGCCAGCAGTGGGAGGGACCGGACTAGCGGTCTCTACGAGCAGTACTTC. Translated, it gives CASSGRDRTSGLYEQYF. Filled out from reference TRBV2 and TRBJ2-7, the complete variable domain reads EPEVTQTPSHQVTQMGQEVILRCVPISNHLYFYWYRQILGQKVEFLVSFYNNEISEKSEIFDDQFSVERPDGSNFTLKIRSTKLEDSAMYFCASSGRDRTSGLYEQYFGPGTRLTVT.

Only a few counts were recorded for this clone. This chain connects TRBV4-2 to TRBJ2-7, with D perhaps assigned TRBD1 or TRBD2 (5 bases each). This CDR3 has 16 amino acids. Germline V gene sequence: CDR1 LGHNA, CDR2 YNFKEQ. Trimming removed 0 bases at V and 0 bases at J, with 12 bases between. The CDR3, as DNA: TGTGCCAGCAGCCAAGATTGGGCAGGGAGCTCCTACGAGCAGTACTTC. Amino acids: CASSQDWAGSSYEQYF.